This paragraph covers one T cell receptor (beta chain) sequence. This record comes from a study of blood T cell repertoires in COVID-19. Original processing notes: Reference gene primers were amplified, and this amplification served to estimate nucleated cell counts. TCRdb keeps only in-frame clones here, not all; method: immunoSEQ multiplex PCR. V and J calls and clone size are those listed in that table; D and trimming were worked out from the DNA. Of approximately 440,000 clones listed, roughly 90% are singletons. V lost 6 bases and J lost 5; bases outside the gene matches: 20. This CDR3 has 18 amino acids. Participant ages covered roughly 18 to 90 years across 20 to 30 US areas. Donors were grouped by their self-reported clinical history. Recovered participants had two consecutive negative NP/OP PCR tests, healthcare professional clearance, or symptom resolution.

The sample was PBMCs or T cells enriched from blood (not recorded which). This sequence was found in a young woman who had recovered from COVID-19. The rearrangement joins TRBV23-1 to TRBJ2-3, with 7 bases fitting TRBD1. TRBV23-1 is identified as an open reading frame with a role that is uncertain. The CDR3 DNA reads as TGCGCCAGCAGCGACACCACTACAGGGGCCTATCGGGGAGATACGCAGTATTTT. It codes for CASSDTTTGAYRGDTQYF.